This record covers a single T cell receptor (beta chain). Antigen: not known. Germline assignment: CDR1 LNHDA and CDR2 SQIVND (reference sequence). This CDR3 comprises 10 residues. V was shortened by 9 bases and J by 9 bases, with 11 bases between the two germline ends. Healthy donors had no documented immune events, such as infections, while sampled. The data originate from a study of identifying expanded T cells in peripheral blood. Notes on the study in general: Roughly 1.2 clones differed between technical replicates, versus about 15 and 19 over time. Approximately 2-week clone count variance significantly increased as total template count grew.

Clones were sequenced by immunoSEQ multiplex PCR, and TCRdb holds only the in-frame ones, with some missing. The sample includes about 78,000 clones, about four fifths of them seen just once. Specimen: blood. This clonotype originated in a person aged 18 to 75 in good health. This chain links TRBV19 with TRBJ1-2; D not resolved. The CDR3 DNA is TGTGCCAGCGGGCACAGTCGCTACACCTTC. It translates to CASGHSRYTF.